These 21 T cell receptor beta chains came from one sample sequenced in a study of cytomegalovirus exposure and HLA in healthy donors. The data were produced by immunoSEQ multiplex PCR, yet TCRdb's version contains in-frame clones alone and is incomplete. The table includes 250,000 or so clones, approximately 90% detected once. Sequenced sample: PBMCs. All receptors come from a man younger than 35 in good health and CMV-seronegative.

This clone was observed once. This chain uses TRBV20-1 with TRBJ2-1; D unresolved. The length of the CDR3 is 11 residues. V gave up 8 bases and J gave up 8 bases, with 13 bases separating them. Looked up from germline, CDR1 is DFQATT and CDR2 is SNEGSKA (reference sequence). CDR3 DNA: TGCAGTCCCCACCACGGTGATGAGCAGTTCTTC. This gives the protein CSPHHGDEQFF.

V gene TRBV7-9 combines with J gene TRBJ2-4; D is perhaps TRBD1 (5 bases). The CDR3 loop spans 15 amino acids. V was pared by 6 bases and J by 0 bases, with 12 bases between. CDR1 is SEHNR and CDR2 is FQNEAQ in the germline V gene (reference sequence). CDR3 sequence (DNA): TGTGCCAGCAGTACAGGAACACTAGCCAAAAACATTCAGTACTTC. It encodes CASSTGTLAKNIQYF.

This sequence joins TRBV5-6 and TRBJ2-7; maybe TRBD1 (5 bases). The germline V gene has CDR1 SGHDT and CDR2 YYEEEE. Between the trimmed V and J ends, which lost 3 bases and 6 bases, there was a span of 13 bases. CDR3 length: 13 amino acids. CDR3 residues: CASSYQGRVEQYF. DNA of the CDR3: TGTGCCAGCAGCTATCAGGGTCGTGTCGAGCAGTACTTC.

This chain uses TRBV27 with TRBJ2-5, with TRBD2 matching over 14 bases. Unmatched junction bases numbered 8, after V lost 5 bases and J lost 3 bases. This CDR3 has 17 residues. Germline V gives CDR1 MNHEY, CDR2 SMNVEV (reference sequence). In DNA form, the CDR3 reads TGTGCCAGCAGTCCCACACCGGGACTAGCGGGGGAAGAGACCCAGTACTTC. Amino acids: CASSPTPGLAGEETQYF.

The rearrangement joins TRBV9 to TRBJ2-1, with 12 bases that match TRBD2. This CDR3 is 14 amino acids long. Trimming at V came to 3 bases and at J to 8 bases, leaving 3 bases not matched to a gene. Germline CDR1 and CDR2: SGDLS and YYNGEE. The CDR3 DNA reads TGTGCCAGCAGCGCGACTAGCGGGAGTTATGAGCAGTTCTTC. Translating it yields CASSATSGSYEQFF.

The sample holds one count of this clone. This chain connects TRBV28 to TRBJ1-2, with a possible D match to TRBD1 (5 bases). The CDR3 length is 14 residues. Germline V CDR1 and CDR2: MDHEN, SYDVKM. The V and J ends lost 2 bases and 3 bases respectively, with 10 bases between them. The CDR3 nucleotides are TGTGCCAGCAGTTTAACAGGCGGAGACTATGGCTACACCTTC. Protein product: CASSLTGGDYGYTF.

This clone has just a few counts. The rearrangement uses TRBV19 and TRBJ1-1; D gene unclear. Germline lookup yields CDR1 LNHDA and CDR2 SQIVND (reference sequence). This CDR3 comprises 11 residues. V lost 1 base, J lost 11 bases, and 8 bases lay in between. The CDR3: CASSIAGLAFF. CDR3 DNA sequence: TGTGCCAGTAGTATAGCGGGATTGGCTTTCTTT.

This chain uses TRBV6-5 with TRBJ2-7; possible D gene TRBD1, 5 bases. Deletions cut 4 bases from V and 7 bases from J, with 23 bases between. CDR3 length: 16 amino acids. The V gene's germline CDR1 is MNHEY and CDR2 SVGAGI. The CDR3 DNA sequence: TGTGCCAGCAGTTCTCCCCCGTTGGGCTATCAGGGAGAGCAGTACTTC. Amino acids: CASSSPPLGYQGEQYF.

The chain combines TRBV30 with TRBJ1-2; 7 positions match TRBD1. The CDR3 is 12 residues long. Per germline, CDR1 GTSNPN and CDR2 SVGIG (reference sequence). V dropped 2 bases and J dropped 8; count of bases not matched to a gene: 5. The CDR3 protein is CAWSPGGLGYTF. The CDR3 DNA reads TGTGCCTGGAGTCCAGGGGGTCTCGGCTACACCTTC.

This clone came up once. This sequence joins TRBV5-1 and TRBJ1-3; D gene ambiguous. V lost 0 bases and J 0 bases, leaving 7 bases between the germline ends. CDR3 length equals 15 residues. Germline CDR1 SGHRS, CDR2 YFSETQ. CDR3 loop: CASSLESSSGNTIYF. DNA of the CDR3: TGCGCCAGCAGCTTGGAGTCTAGCTCTGGAAACACCATATATTTT.

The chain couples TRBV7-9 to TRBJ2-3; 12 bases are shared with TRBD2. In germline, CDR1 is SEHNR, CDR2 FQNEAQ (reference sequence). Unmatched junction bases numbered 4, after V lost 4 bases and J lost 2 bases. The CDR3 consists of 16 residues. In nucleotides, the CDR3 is TGTGCCAGCAGCTCCAGGACTAGCGGGATCACAGATACGCAGTATTTT. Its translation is CASSSRTSGITDTQYF.

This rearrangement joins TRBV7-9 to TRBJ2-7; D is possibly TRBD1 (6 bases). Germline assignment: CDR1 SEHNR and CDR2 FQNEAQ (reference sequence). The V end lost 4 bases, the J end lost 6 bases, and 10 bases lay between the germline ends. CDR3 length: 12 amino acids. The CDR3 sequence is CASSSQGGEQYF. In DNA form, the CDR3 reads TGTGCCAGCAGCTCACAGGGTGGCGAGCAGTACTTC.

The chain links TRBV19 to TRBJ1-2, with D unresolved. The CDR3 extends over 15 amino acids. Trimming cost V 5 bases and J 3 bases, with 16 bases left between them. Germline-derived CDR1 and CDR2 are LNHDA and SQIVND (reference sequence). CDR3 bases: TGTGCCAGTAGTCCCAGGTCGGGGTCGGACTATGGCTACACCTTC. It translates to CASSPRSGSDYGYTF.

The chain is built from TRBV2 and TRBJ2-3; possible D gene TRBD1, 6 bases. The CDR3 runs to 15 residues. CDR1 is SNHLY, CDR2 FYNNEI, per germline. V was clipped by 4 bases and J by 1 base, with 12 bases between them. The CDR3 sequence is CASSGQGRRTDTQYF. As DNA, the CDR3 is TGTGCCAGCAGTGGGCAGGGGCGGCGCACAGATACGCAGTATTTT.

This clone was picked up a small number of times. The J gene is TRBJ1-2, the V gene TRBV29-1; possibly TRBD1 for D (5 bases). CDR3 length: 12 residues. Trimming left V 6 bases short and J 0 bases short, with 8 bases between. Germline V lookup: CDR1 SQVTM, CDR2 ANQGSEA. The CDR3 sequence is CSVGRANYGYTF. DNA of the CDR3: TGCAGCGTAGGCAGGGCTAACTATGGCTACACCTTC.

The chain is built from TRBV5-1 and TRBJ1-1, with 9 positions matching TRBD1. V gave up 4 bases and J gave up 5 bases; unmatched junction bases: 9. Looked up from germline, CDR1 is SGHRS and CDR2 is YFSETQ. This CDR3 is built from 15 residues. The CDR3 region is CASSPRTGEMTEAFF. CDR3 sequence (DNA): TGCGCCAGCAGCCCTAGGACAGGGGAAATGACTGAAGCTTTCTTT. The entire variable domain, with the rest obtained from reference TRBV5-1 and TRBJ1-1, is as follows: KAGVTQTPRYLIKTRGQQVTLSCSPISGHRSVSWYQQTPGQGLQFLFEYFSETQRNKGNFPGRFSGRQFSNSRSEMNVSTLELGDSALYLCASSPRTGEMTEAFFGQGTRLTVV.

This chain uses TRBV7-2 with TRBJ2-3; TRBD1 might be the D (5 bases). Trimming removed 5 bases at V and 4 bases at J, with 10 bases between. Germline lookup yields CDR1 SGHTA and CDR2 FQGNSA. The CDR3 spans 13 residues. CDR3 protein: CASSPQGSDTQYF. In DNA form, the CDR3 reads TGTGCCAGCAGCCCCCAGGGTTCAGATACGCAGTATTTT.

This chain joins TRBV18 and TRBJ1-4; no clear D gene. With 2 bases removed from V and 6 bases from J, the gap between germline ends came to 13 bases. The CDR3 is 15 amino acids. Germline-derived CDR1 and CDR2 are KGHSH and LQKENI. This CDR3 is CASSPGLSRDEKLFF. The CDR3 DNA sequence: TGTGCCAGCTCACCAGGCCTCTCTCGGGATGAAAAACTGTTTTTT.

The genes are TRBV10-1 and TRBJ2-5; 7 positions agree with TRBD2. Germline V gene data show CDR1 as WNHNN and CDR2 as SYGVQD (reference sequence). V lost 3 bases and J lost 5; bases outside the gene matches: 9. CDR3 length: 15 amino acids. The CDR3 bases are TGCGCCAGCAGTGACGGAGCGGGATTGGGGGAGACCCAGTACTTC. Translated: CASSDGAGLGETQYF.

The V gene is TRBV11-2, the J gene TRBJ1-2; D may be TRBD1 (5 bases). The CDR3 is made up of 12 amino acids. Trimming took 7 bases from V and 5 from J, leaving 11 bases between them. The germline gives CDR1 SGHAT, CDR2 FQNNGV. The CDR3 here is CASTTRGYGYTF. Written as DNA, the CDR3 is TGTGCCAGCACTACTCGGGGGTATGGCTACACCTTC.

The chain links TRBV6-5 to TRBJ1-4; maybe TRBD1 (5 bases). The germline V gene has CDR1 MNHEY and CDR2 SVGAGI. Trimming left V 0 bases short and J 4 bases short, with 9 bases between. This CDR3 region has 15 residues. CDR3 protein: CASSYSGDYNEKLFF. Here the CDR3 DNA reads TGTGCCAGCAGTTACTCGGGGGACTATAATGAAAAACTGTTTTTT.